The present T cell receptor beta chain was sequenced within a study of shared clonotypes between healthy human individuals. How the authors handled the data: Junction-only sequences produced by ImmunoSEQ had no quality scores, so filtering differed. Clones were read by immunoSEQ multiplex PCR, and TCRdb kept only the in-frame ones, dropping some. V and J calls and clone size are given by that table; D and trimming were obtained from the DNA. The table shows 530,000 or so clones, with about three quarters occurring only once. Trimming left V 3 bases short and J 0 bases short, with 11 bases between. The CDR3 is made up of 15 amino acids. Germline CDR1 LNHDA, CDR2 SQIVND (reference sequence).

The specimen sequenced was PBMCs. The receptor comes from a woman between 40 and 50 years old in good health. Some clones in this sample may be carry-over from other donors' samples. The chain uses TRBV19 and TRBJ1-2, with D perhaps matching TRBD1 (5 bases). The CDR3 nucleotides read TGTGCCAGTAGTATTAGAGAGGGGCCTAACTATGGCTACACCTTC. It is translated as CASSIREGPNYGYTF.